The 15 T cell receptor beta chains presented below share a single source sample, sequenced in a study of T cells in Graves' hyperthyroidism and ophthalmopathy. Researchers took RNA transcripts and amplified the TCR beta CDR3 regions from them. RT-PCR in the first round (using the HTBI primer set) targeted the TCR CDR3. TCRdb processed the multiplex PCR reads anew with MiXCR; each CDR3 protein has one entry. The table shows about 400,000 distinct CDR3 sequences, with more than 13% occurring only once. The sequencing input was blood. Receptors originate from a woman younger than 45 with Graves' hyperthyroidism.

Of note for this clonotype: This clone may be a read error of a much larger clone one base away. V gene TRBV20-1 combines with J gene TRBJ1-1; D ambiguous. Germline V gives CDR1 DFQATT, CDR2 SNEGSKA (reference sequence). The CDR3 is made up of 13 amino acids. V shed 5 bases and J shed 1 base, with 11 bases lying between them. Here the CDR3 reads CSARSAGNTEAFF. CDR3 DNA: TGCAGTGCTCGGTCTGCTGGGAACACTGAAGCTTTCTTT.

In nucleotides, the CDR3 is TGTGCCAGCAGCGTGAGTTCTGAGCAGTTCTTC. Encoded protein: CASSVSSEQFF. V and J are TRBV9 and TRBJ2-1; D gene ambiguous. This CDR3 contains 11 residues. Deletions cut 2 bases from V and 9 bases from J, with 6 bases between. Germline CDR1 and CDR2: SGDLS and YYNGEE.

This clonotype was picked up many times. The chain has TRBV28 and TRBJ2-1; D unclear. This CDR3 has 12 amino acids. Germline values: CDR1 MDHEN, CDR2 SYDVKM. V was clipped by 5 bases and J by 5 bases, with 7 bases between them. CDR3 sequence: CASSLNNNEQFF. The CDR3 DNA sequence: TGTGCCAGCAGTCTAAACAACAATGAGCAGTTCTTC.

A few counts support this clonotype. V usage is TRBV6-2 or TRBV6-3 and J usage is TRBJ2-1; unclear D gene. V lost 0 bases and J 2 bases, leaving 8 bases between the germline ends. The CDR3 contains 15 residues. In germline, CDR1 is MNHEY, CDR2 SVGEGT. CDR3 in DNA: TGTGCCAGCAGTTACTCGACACAGCCCTACAATGAGCAGTTCTTC. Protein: CASSYSTQPYNEQFF.

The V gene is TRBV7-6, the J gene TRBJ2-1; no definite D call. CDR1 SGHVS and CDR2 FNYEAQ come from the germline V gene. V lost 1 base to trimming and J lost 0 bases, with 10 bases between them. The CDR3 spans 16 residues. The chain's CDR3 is CASSLDGISSYNEQFF. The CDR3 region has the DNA TGTGCCAGCAGCTTAGATGGGATCAGCTCCTACAATGAGCAGTTCTTC.

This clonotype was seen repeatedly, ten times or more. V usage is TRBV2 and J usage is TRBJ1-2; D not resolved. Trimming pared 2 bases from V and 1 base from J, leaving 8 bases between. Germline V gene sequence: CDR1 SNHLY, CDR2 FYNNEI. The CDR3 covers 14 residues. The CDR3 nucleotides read TGTGCCAGCAGTGAACTCCCAGATAACTATGGCTACACCTTC. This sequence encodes CASSELPDNYGYTF.

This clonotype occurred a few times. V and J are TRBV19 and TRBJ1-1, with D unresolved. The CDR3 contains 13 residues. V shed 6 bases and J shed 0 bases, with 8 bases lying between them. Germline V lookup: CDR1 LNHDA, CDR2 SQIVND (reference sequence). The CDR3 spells CASSGELNTEAFF. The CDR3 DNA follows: TGTGCCAGTAGCGGGGAATTGAACACTGAAGCTTTCTTT.

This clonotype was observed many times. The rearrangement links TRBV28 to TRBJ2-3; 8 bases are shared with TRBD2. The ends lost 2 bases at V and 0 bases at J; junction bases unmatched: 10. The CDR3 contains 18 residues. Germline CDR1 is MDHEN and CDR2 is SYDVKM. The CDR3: CASSLVTLLAGSTDTQYF. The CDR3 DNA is TGTGCCAGCAGTTTAGTCACACTCTTAGCGGGGAGCACAGATACGCAGTATTTT.

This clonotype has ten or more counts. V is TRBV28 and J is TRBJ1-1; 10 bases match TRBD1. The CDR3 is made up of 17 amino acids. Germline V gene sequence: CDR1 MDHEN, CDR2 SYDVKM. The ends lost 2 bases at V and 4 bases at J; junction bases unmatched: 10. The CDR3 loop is CASSLRTSRDRGTEAFF. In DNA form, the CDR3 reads TGTGCCAGCAGTTTACGTACTTCGCGGGACAGGGGCACTGAAGCTTTCTTT. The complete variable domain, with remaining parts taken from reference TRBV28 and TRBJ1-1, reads DVKVTQSSRYLVKRTGEKVFLECVQDMDHENMFWYRQDPGLGLRLIYFSYDVKMKEKGDIPEGYSVSREKKERFSLILESASTNQTSMYLCASSLRTSRDRGTEAFFGQGTRLTVV.

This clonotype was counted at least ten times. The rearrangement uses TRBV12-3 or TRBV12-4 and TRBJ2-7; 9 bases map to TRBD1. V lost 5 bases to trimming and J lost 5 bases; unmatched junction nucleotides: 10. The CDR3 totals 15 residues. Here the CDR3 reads CASSAPGTGIDEQYF. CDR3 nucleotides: TGTGCCAGCAGTGCCCCCGGGACAGGGATTGACGAGCAGTACTTC.

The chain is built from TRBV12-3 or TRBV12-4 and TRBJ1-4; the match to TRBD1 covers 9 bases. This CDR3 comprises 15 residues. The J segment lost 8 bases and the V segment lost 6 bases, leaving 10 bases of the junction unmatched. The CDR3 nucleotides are TGTGCCAGCAGCTGGACAGGGGCGACCGCCGAAAAACTGTTTTTT. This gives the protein CASSWTGATAEKLFF.

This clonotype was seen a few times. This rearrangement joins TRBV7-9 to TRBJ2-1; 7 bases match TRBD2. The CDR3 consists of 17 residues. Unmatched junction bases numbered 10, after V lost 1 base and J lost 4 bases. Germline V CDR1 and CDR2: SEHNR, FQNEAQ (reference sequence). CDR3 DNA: TGTGCCAGCAGCTTAGGAAACGGGGGAGGGCCTTACAATGAGCAGTTCTTC. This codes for CASSLGNGGGPYNEQFF.

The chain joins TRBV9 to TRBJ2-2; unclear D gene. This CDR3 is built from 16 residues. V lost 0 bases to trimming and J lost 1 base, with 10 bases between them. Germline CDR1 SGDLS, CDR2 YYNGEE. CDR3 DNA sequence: TGTGCCAGCAGCGTAGCGGCTACCGGGAACACCGGGGAGCTGTTTTTT. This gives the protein CASSVAATGNTGELFF.

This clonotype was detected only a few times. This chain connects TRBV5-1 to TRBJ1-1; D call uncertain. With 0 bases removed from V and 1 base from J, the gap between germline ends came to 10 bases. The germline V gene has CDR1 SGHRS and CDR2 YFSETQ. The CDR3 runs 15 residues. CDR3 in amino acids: CASSLGGYTNTEAFF. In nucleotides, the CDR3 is TGCGCCAGCAGCTTGGGGGGTTATACGAACACTGAAGCTTTCTTT.

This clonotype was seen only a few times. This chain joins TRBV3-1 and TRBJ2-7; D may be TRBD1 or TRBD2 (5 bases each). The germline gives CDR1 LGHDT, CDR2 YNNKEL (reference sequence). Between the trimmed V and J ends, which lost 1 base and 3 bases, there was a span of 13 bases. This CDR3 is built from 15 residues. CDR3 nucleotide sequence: TGTGCCAGCAGCCAAGTCGGGACCTTTAACTACGAGCAGTACTTC. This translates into CASSQVGTFNYEQYF.